This T cell receptor beta chain was identified in a study of metastatic and nonmetastatic thyroid tumors. About the research overall: Comparative analysis of repertoires was undertaken across blood and tumor or nodule tissue obtained from malignant and benign thyroid patients. General study points: It was reportedly found that TCR beta diversity was significantly higher in malignant thyroid tumors than in benign nodules, a difference seen in both blood and tumor samples.

Of note for this clone: Its antigen is as yet unknown.

Ahead of thyroid surgery, no patient had received treatment of any kind. Original processing methods: The authors used CDR3 differences across clinicopathological groups to build a distant-metastasis classifier for papillary thyroid cancer. TCRdb reanalyzed the PCR reads via MiXCR. Here the V and J calls rest on TCRdb's processing, not on the authors' analysis. The table records under 20,000 clones, about 30% of them present only once. The sample was tumor tissue. The sequence came from a female donor with papillary thyroid cancer or a benign thyroid nodule (not recorded which). Some clones in this sample may be carry-over from other donors' samples.

In DNA form, the CDR3 reads TGCAGTGCTCCTAATACGCAGTATTTT. Its protein product is CSAPNTQYF. The rearrangement links TRBV20-1 to TRBJ2-3; no clear D gene. V was cut by 5 bases and J by 7 bases, with 4 bases left in between. Germline lookup yields CDR1 DFQATT and CDR2 SNEGSKA (reference sequence). The CDR3 length is 9 residues.